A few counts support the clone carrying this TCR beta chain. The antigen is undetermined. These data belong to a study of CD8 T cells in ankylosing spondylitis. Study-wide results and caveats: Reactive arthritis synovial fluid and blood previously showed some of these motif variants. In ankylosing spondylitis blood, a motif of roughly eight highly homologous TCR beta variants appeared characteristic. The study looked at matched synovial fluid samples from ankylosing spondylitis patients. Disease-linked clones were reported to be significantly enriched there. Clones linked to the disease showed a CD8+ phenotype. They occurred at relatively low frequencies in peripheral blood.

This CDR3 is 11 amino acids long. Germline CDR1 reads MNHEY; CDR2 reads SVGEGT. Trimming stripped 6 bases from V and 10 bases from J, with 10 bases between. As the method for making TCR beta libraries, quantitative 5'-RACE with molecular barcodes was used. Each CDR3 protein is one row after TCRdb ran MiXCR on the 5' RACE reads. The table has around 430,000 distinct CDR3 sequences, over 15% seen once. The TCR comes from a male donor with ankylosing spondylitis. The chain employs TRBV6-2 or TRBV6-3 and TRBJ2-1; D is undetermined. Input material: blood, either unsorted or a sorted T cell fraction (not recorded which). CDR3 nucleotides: TGTGCCAGCAGGGAGACTCGGGAGCAGTTCTTC. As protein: CASRETREQFF.